A single sample is the source of the 31 T cell receptor beta chains below, sequenced in a study of T cells in tuberculosis. Only in-frame clones appear in the TCRdb table, and some are missing; sequencing was by immunoSEQ multiplex PCR. The sample consists of about 25,000 clones, around nine tenths of them appearing once. The sequencing input was PBMCs. The source of these receptors is a donor aged 5 to 30 with latent tuberculosis or without tuberculosis infection. Some clones in this sample may be carry-over from other donors' samples.

V is TRBV6-6 and J is TRBJ2-1, with 11 nucleotides matching TRBD2. CDR1 and CDR2 (germline): MNHNY, SVGAGI (reference sequence). This CDR3 is 16 amino acids long. The ends lost 3 bases at V and 8 bases at J; junction bases unmatched: 9. The CDR3 sequence: CASSYLLAGGGDEQFF. As DNA, the CDR3 is TGTGCCAGCAGTTATCTTCTAGCGGGAGGTGGCGATGAGCAGTTCTTC.

The V and J genes are TRBV7-2 and TRBJ2-3; D gene unclear. CDR3 length: 16 amino acids. V was pared by 5 bases and J by 0 bases, with 15 bases between. Germline CDR1 SGHTA, CDR2 FQGNSA. This CDR3 reads CASSPLRLDSTDTQYF. The CDR3 region has the DNA TGTGCCAGCAGCCCTCTCCGCCTAGACAGCACAGATACGCAGTATTTT.

The rearrangement links TRBV7-6 to TRBJ2-1, with 8 bases that match TRBD2. The V gene end was trimmed by 8 bases and the J gene end by 7 bases; junction bases not matched to a gene: 19. Germline lookup yields CDR1 SGHVS and CDR2 FNYEAQ. The CDR3 is 17 amino acids. The CDR3 bases are TGTGCCAGCGCGCCCCTTTACGGGAGAGCGGGAGATAATGAGCAGTTCTTC. Translated: CASAPLYGRAGDNEQFF.

This clone was seen a handful of times. The genes are TRBV30 and TRBJ1-5; 7 positions match TRBD1. Germline V lookup: CDR1 GTSNPN, CDR2 SVGIG (reference sequence). V gave up 5 bases and J gave up 3 bases; unmatched junction bases: 4. The CDR3 is made up of 13 amino acids. CDR3 amino acids: CAWAGQLNQPQHF. CDR3 sequence (DNA): TGTGCCTGGGCGGGACAGCTCAATCAGCCCCAGCATTTT.

V and J are TRBV15 and TRBJ2-7; weak D call: TRBD2 (6 bases). Trimming took 0 bases from V and 6 from J, leaving 12 bases between them. CDR1 LNHNV and CDR2 YYDKDF come from the germline V gene (reference sequence). This CDR3 is built from 14 residues. In nucleotides, the CDR3 is TGTGCCACCAGCAGAGATTTTCCCGGGGGCGAGCAGTACTTC. As protein: CATSRDFPGGEQYF. Supplemented by reference TRBV15 and TRBJ2-7, the full variable domain reads DAMVIQNPRYQVTQFGKPVTLSCSQTLNHNVMYWYQQKSSQAPKLLFHYYDKDFNNEADTPDNFQSRRPNTSFCFLDIRSPGLGDTAMYLCATSRDFPGGEQYFGPGTRLTVT.

The chain carries TRBV4-1 and TRBJ2-3, with D maybe TRBD1 (6 bases). Germline values: CDR1 MGHRA, CDR2 YSYEKL. The CDR3 contains 14 residues. Deletions cut 4 bases from V and 3 bases from J, with 11 bases between. The DNA of the CDR3 is TGCGCCAGCAGCCGGGGAAGGGGGACAGATACGCAGTATTTT. Protein: CASSRGRGTDTQYF.

The chain combines TRBV5-1 with TRBJ2-3; D is perhaps TRBD2 (6 bases). The germline CDR1 and CDR2 sequences are SGHRS and YFSETQ. The CDR3 has 16 residues. With 4 bases removed from V and 2 bases from J, the gap between germline ends came to 17 bases. The CDR3 coding sequence is TGCGCCAGCAGCCCTCGGGACTTCCCCAACACAGATACGCAGTATTTT. This sequence encodes CASSPRDFPNTDTQYF.

The J gene is TRBJ1-3, the V gene TRBV29-1; D is uncertain. The CDR3 consists of 12 residues. CDR1 and CDR2 (germline): SQVTM, ANQGSEA. Trimming took off 4 bases at V and 7 bases at J, with 11 bases between the two ends. As DNA, the CDR3 is TGCAGCGTTGGGAGAAGTTCCAACACCATATATTTT. Translation: CSVGRSSNTIYF. Looking up the rest from reference TRBV29-1 and TRBJ1-3 gives the full variable domain: SAVISQKPSRDICQRGTSLTIQCQVDSQVTMMFWYRQQPGQSLTLIATANQGSEATYESGFVIDKFPISRPNLTFSTLTVSNMSPEDSSIYLCSVGRSSNTIYFGEGSWLTVV.

V gene TRBV7-9 combines with J gene TRBJ2-4; TRBD2 aligns across 7 bases. Germline V lookup: CDR1 SEHNR, CDR2 FQNEAQ (reference sequence). J was trimmed by 0 bases and V by 5 bases; bases with no gene match: 10. CDR3 length equals 17 residues. The CDR3 DNA follows: TGTGCCAGCAGCCACGGGGGGATGACATTAGCCAAAAACATTCAGTACTTC. Translated: CASSHGGMTLAKNIQYF.

CDR3: CASSPRGQGNTDTQYF. As DNA, the CDR3 is TGTGCCAGCTCACCCAGGGGACAGGGAAACACAGATACGCAGTATTTT. The gene calls are TRBV18 and TRBJ2-3, with TRBD1 identical over 9 bases. The CDR3 consists of 16 residues. The junction had 6 bases not matched to a gene; V was cut back by 3 bases and J by 2 bases. Germline CDR1 KGHSH, CDR2 LQKENI.

The chain links TRBV7-2 to TRBJ1-3, with 9 bases matching TRBD1. The CDR3 has 18 residues. CDR1 is SGHTA and CDR2 is FQGNSA in the germline V gene. V was clipped by 2 bases and J by 4 bases; unmatched bases: 12. For the CDR3, the DNA is TGTGCCAGCAGCTTAAAGGGGGACAGGGTCCGTCCAGGAAACACCATATATTTT. Encoded protein: CASSLKGDRVRPGNTIYF.

CDR3: CASSISGQGGEQYF. The CDR3 DNA reads TGTGCCAGTAGTATTTCAGGACAGGGGGGGGAGCAGTACTTC. The V and J genes are TRBV19 and TRBJ2-7, with 10 positions matching TRBD1. Germline lookup yields CDR1 LNHDA and CDR2 SQIVND (reference sequence). Germline trimming cut 3 bases from V and 7 bases from J; bases unmatched to any gene: 6. The CDR3 totals 14 residues. The full variable domain, its missing parts supplied by reference TRBV19 and TRBJ2-7, is DGGITQSPKYLFRKEGQNVTLSCEQNLNHDAMYWYRQDPGQGLRLIYYSQIVNDFQKGDIAEGYSVSREKKESFPLTVTSAQKNPTAFYLCASSISGQGGEQYFGPGTRLTVT.

Here the CDR3 reads CAISEKRGTEAFF. Here the CDR3 DNA reads TGTGCCATCAGTGAGAAACGGGGGACTGAAGCTTTCTTT. The chain couples TRBV10-3 to TRBJ1-1; D might be TRBD1 (5 bases). Germline CDR1 is ENHRY and CDR2 is SYGVKD. This CDR3 is built from 13 residues. Trimming cost V 2 bases and J 5 bases, with 9 bases left between them.

The chain couples TRBV5-8 to TRBJ2-7; the match to TRBD2 covers 12 bases. The V and J ends lost 4 bases and 5 bases, in that order; junction bases with no gene match: 22. Germline V gene data show CDR1 as SGHTS and CDR2 as YDEGEE. This CDR3 contains 20 residues. The CDR3 region has the DNA TGTGCCAGCAGCCCACAGGTTGGGACGGGACTAGCGGGTTCGGTACACGAGCAGTACTTC. Translation gives CASSPQVGTGLAGSVHEQYF.

The V and J genes are TRBV6-4 and TRBJ1-2; 8 nucleotides agree with TRBD1. The ends lost 0 bases at V and 6 bases at J; junction bases unmatched: 6. Germline CDR1 reads MRHNA; CDR2 reads SNTAGT. The CDR3 is 15 residues long. CDR3 DNA sequence: TGTGCCAGCAGTGACTCCTGGACAGGGAAGGATGGCTACACCTTC. Protein sequence: CASSDSWTGKDGYTF.

The chain combines TRBV12-5 with TRBJ1-1, with D possibly matching TRBD1 (5 bases). Per the germline V gene, CDR1 is LGHNT and CDR2 is FRNRAP. The V gene lost 6 bases and the J gene lost 1 base, with 9 bases spanning the gap. The CDR3 has 13 amino acids. The CDR3, as DNA: TGTGCTAGTGGACCTACAGGGAACACTGAAGCTTTCTTT. The encoded protein is CASGPTGNTEAFF.

The rearrangement links TRBV14 to TRBJ2-1; D not certain. This CDR3 has 16 amino acids. In germline, CDR1 is SGHDN, CDR2 FVKESK. V was pared by 0 bases and J by 0 bases, with 9 bases between. CDR3 DNA sequence: TGTGCCAGCAGCCAAGAACGACACACCTCCTACAATGAGCAGTTCTTC. Protein: CASSQERHTSYNEQFF.

This rearrangement joins TRBV30 to TRBJ2-7; no clear D. The V gene lost 1 base and the J gene lost 2 bases, with 9 bases spanning the gap. CDR1 is GTSNPN and CDR2 is SVGIG in the germline V gene (reference sequence). The CDR3 sequence is 13 residues long. The CDR3 DNA is TGTGCCTGGAGTGGAAACAGACCCTACGAGCAGTACTTC. Translated, it gives CAWSGNRPYEQYF.

The chain links TRBV27 to TRBJ1-1; D is undetermined. The germline V and J ends were trimmed by 6 bases and 4 bases, with 9 bases remaining between them. Germline-derived CDR1 and CDR2 are MNHEY and SMNVEV (reference sequence). This CDR3 region has 12 residues. CDR3 sequence (DNA): TGTGCCAGCAGGCGGATCGGCACTGAAGCTTTCTTT. Encoded protein: CASRRIGTEAFF.

The V gene is TRBV27, the J gene TRBJ1-2; 9 bases map to TRBD1. Losses at the gene ends were 4 bases for V and 4 bases for J; bases not matched to a gene: 7. This CDR3 comprises 15 residues. Germline V gene lookup returns CDR1 MNHEY and CDR2 SMNVEV (reference sequence). The CDR3 DNA reads as TGTGCCAGCAGTTCACCTCGGGACAGGGCCTATGGCTACACCTTC. Its protein is CASSSPRDRAYGYTF.

The chain uses TRBV11-2 and TRBJ2-7, with D tentatively TRBD2 (6 bases). The CDR3 consists of 16 residues. Germline lookup yields CDR1 SGHAT and CDR2 FQNNGV. V lost 1 base to trimming and J lost 0 bases, with 13 bases between them. The CDR3 coding sequence is TGTGCCAGCAGCTTAGGGGGAGGAACAACCTCCTACGAGCAGTACTTC. Its translation is CASSLGGGTTSYEQYF.

J is TRBJ1-4 and V is TRBV5-1; D is uncertain. Trimming pared 2 bases from V and 4 bases from J, leaving 9 bases between. The CDR3 is made up of 14 amino acids. The germline gives CDR1 SGHRS, CDR2 YFSETQ. The CDR3 loop reads CASSLETYNEKLFF. The CDR3 bases are TGCGCCAGCAGCTTAGAAACCTATAATGAAAAACTGTTTTTT. The whole variable domain, filled in from reference TRBV5-1 and TRBJ1-4, reads KAGVTQTPRYLIKTRGQQVTLSCSPISGHRSVSWYQQTPGQGLQFLFEYFSETQRNKGNFPGRFSGRQFSNSRSEMNVSTLELGDSALYLCASSLETYNEKLFFGSGTQLSVL.

CDR3 bases: TGTGCCAGCAGTTATTATCCAGGGGAGGGAAACATTCAGTACTTC. It yields the protein CASSYYPGEGNIQYF. This chain uses TRBV6-6 with TRBJ2-4; the D gene is possibly TRBD2 (7 bases). Trimming stripped 3 bases from V and 6 bases from J, with 15 bases between. The CDR3 has 15 amino acids. CDR1 and CDR2 from the germline V gene are MNHNY and SVGAGI (reference sequence).

The chain has TRBV19 and TRBJ1-1, with 8 bases fitting TRBD1. The CDR3 consists of 13 residues. CDR1 is LNHDA, CDR2 SQIVND, per germline (reference sequence). Unmatched junction bases numbered 3, after V lost 8 bases and J lost 1 base. CDR3: CASSDRANTEAFF. As DNA, the CDR3 is TGTGCCAGTTCGGACAGGGCGAACACTGAAGCTTTCTTT.

The chain is built from TRBV4-1 and TRBJ1-1; 10 bases match TRBD1. CDR3 length: 19 residues. The germline V gene has CDR1 MGHRA and CDR2 YSYEKL. J gave up 7 bases and V 1 base, and 18 bases lay outside the gene matches. CDR3 coding DNA: TGCGCCAGCAGCCAAGTAGTTTCGAAGGGACAGGGGAACGTAAATGAAGCTTTCTTT. It encodes CASSQVVSKGQGNVNEAFF.

The chain combines TRBV18 with TRBJ1-2; D not resolved. V was shortened by 0 bases and J by 4 bases, with 6 bases between the two germline ends. The CDR3 is 13 residues long. The germline CDR1 and CDR2 sequences are KGHSH and LQKENI. CDR3 DNA: TGTGCCAGCTCACCACCGTCTCGCTATGGCTACACCTTC. Its protein is CASSPPSRYGYTF.

Here the CDR3 reads CASSYPDKNEKLFF. CDR3 coding DNA: TGTGCCAGCAGTTACCCTGACAAGAATGAAAAACTGTTTTTT. The V and J genes are TRBV6-6 and TRBJ1-4, with D hard to call. Germline V gives CDR1 MNHNY, CDR2 SVGAGI (reference sequence). The V end was cut by 2 bases, the J end by 5 bases, with 9 bases between. The CDR3 contains 14 residues.

Here the CDR3 reads CASSLAPAGLPLGNEQYF. In nucleotides, the CDR3 is TGTGCCAGCAGCTTAGCGCCCGCCGGACTACCACTGGGGAACGAGCAGTACTTC. The chain links TRBV7-9 to TRBJ2-7, with TRBD2 as a possible D gene (6 bases). V was trimmed by 0 bases and J by 5 bases, leaving 23 bases between them. The CDR3 covers 18 residues. The germline gives CDR1 SEHNR, CDR2 FQNEAQ (reference sequence).

A single count supports this clone. This chain uses TRBV5-1 with TRBJ1-2; D ambiguous. CDR1 SGHRS and CDR2 YFSETQ come from the germline V gene. V gave up 0 bases and J gave up 0 bases, with 9 bases separating them. This CDR3 contains 15 residues. CDR3 sequence: CASSLGVLANYGYTF. DNA of the CDR3: TGCGCCAGCAGCTTGGGGGTCCTAGCTAACTATGGCTACACCTTC.

This clone is a singleton in its sample. One junction end disagrees with the germline gene, perhaps due to a read error. The V and J genes are TRBV7-7 and TRBJ2-7, with 9 bases lining up with TRBD2. The CDR3 contains 14 residues. Germline V gene lookup returns CDR1 SSHAT and CDR2 FNYEAQ (reference sequence). In DNA, the CDR3 is TGTGCTAGCAGCTTAGGCGGGGGGGGTTATGAGCAGTACTTC. It is translated as CASSLGGGGYEQYF.

The gene calls are TRBV19 and TRBJ2-7, with 12 positions matching TRBD2. CDR1 and CDR2 (germline): LNHDA, SQIVND (reference sequence). The length of the CDR3 is 14 residues. Germline trimming cut 7 bases from V and 5 bases from J; bases unmatched to any gene: 6. This chain's CDR3 is CASTLTSGSHEQYF. The DNA for the CDR3 is TGTGCCAGTACCTTGACTAGCGGGAGCCACGAGCAGTACTTC. The full variable domain, completed using reference TRBV19 and TRBJ2-7, is DGGITQSPKYLFRKEGQNVTLSCEQNLNHDAMYWYRQDPGQGLRLIYYSQIVNDFQKGDIAEGYSVSREKKESFPLTVTSAQKNPTAFYLCASTLTSGSHEQYFGPGTRLTVT.